Below, 12 T cell receptor beta chains from the same sample are listed, as sequenced in a study of cytomegalovirus exposure and HLA in healthy donors. The PCR made use of 60 Vbeta and 13 Jbeta primers. Clones were sequenced by immunoSEQ multiplex PCR, and TCRdb holds only the in-frame ones, with some missing. The sample holds some 110,000 clones. The sequenced material came from PBMCs. These receptors originate from a man in his forties or fifties in good health and CMV-seronegative.

The CDR3 region has the DNA TGTGCCAGCAGTGAAGAAGCGGGAGGTTACAATGAGCAGTTCTTC. Translation: CASSEEAGGYNEQFF. The rearrangement joins TRBV6-4 to TRBJ2-1, with TRBD2 matching over 9 bases. V lost 3 bases, J lost 4 bases, and 4 bases stayed unmatched. Germline V gene sequence: CDR1 MRHNA, CDR2 SNTAGT. The CDR3 consists of 15 residues.

The chain carries TRBV10-2 and TRBJ2-3; perhaps TRBD2 as D (5 bases). Trimming stripped 6 bases from V and 0 bases from J, with 13 bases between. This CDR3 has 15 residues. Germline CDR1 reads WSHSY; CDR2 reads SAAADI. The CDR3 region is CASRAMSGSTDTQYF. As DNA, the CDR3 is TGCGCCAGCAGGGCAATGAGCGGTAGCACAGATACGCAGTATTTT.

The chain employs TRBV6-5 and TRBJ2-7; D is perhaps TRBD1 (5 bases). V was trimmed by 4 bases and J by 5 bases, leaving 12 bases between them. In germline, CDR1 is MNHEY, CDR2 SVGAGI. This CDR3 spans 13 amino acids. Here the CDR3 reads CASSSRPRDEQYF. The DNA of the CDR3 is TGTGCCAGCAGTTCCCGACCCAGGGACGAGCAGTACTTC.

The chain employs TRBV6-1 and TRBJ1-5; 11 bases line up with TRBD1. CDR3 length equals 16 residues. The V gene end was trimmed by 3 bases and the J gene end by 6 bases; junction bases not matched to a gene: 7. CDR1 MNHNS and CDR2 SASEGT come from the germline V gene. CDR3 region: CASSDGTGGFVQPQHF. The DNA of the CDR3 is TGTGCCAGCAGTGATGGGACAGGGGGTTTCGTTCAGCCCCAGCATTTT.

This chain joins TRBV5-1 and TRBJ2-5; TRBD1 agrees at 8 bases. V gave up 5 bases and J gave up 7 bases; unmatched junction bases: 10. The CDR3 sequence is 14 residues long. Per the germline V gene, CDR1 is SGHRS and CDR2 is YFSETQ. The CDR3 sequence: CASSWLQDRATQYF. The CDR3 coding sequence is TGCGCCAGCAGTTGGCTCCAGGACAGGGCGACCCAGTACTTC.

The chain is built from TRBV6-8 and TRBJ1-5; no clear D. The CDR3 has 16 residues. Germline assignment: CDR1 MNHGY and CDR2 SAAAGT. Trimming pared 3 bases from V and 6 bases from J, leaving 18 bases between. This chain's CDR3 is CASSYRAAERVQPQHF. The CDR3 DNA reads as TGTGCCAGCAGTTATAGGGCAGCCGAGAGGGTTCAGCCCCAGCATTTT.

The chain joins TRBV2 to TRBJ2-7, with TRBD2 matching over 9 bases. With 3 bases clipped from V and 2 bases from J, the junction kept 5 bases outside the gene matches. Per germline, CDR1 SNHLY and CDR2 FYNNEI. The CDR3 spans 15 residues. CDR3 sequence (DNA): TGTGCCAGCAGTGATCCTAGCGGGGCAACCTACGAGCAGTACTTC. Translated: CASSDPSGATYEQYF.

V and J are TRBV5-1 and TRBJ2-7, with 8 bases aligning to TRBD1. Germline V CDR1 and CDR2: SGHRS, YFSETQ. This CDR3 is 14 amino acids long. V gave up 4 bases and J gave up 0 bases; unmatched junction bases: 3. CDR3 residues: CASSPGQVSYEQYF. CDR3 in DNA: TGCGCCAGCAGCCCGGGACAGGTCTCCTACGAGCAGTACTTC.

V is TRBV7-9 and J is TRBJ2-1; D uncertain. The V gene lost 3 bases and the J gene lost 8 bases, with 8 bases spanning the gap. The CDR3 runs 12 residues. Per germline, CDR1 SEHNR and CDR2 FQNEAQ (reference sequence). The CDR3 loop reads CASSFDTDEQFF. The DNA for the CDR3 is TGTGCCAGCAGCTTCGACACCGATGAGCAGTTCTTC. The full variable domain, completed using reference TRBV7-9 and TRBJ2-1, is DTGVSQNPRHKITKRGQNVTFRCDPISEHNRLYWYRQTLGQGPEFLTYFQNEAQLEKSRLLSDRFSAERPKGSFSTLEIQRTEQGDSAMYLCASSFDTDEQFFGPGTRLTVL.

The chain joins TRBV5-1 to TRBJ2-2; 9 bases map to TRBD1. V gave up 4 bases and J gave up 6 bases; unmatched junction bases: 7. CDR1 SGHRS and CDR2 YFSETQ come from the germline V gene. The CDR3 runs 15 residues. CDR3 residues: CASSRPGTGSGELFF. CDR3 sequence (DNA): TGCGCCAGCAGCCGACCGGGGACAGGGTCCGGGGAGCTGTTTTTT.

The V and J genes are TRBV19 and TRBJ2-5; TRBD1 is a possible D gene (6 bases). Trimming stripped 0 bases from V and 1 base from J, with 9 bases between. Per the germline V gene, CDR1 is LNHDA and CDR2 is SQIVND (reference sequence). This CDR3 has 15 residues. In DNA form, the CDR3 reads TGTGCCAGTAGTATAGATCAGGGGCCCCAAGAGACCCAGTACTTC. Translated: CASSIDQGPQETQYF. The full variable domain, with the rest looked up from reference TRBV19 and TRBJ2-5, is DGGITQSPKYLFRKEGQNVTLSCEQNLNHDAMYWYRQDPGQGLRLIYYSQIVNDFQKGDIAEGYSVSREKKESFPLTVTSAQKNPTAFYLCASSIDQGPQETQYFGPGTRLLVL.

The chain combines TRBV6-1 with TRBJ1-5; 8 positions agree with TRBD1. The CDR3 is 13 residues long. The J segment lost 4 bases and the V segment lost 8 bases, leaving 4 bases of the junction unmatched. The germline V gene has CDR1 MNHNS and CDR2 SASEGT. CDR3 residues: CASRTGTNQPQHF. CDR3 bases: TGTGCCAGCCGGACAGGGACTAATCAGCCCCAGCATTTT.